This is a list of T cell receptor beta chains from one sample in a study of blood T cell repertoires in COVID-19. TCRdb's table, derived via immunoSEQ multiplex PCR, lists solely in-frame clones and lacks some. The sample contains 75,000 to 95,000 clones, around 90% of which appear only once. Sequenced input: peripheral blood. These TCRs come from a man aged 50 or older with active COVID-19. Each CDR3 is given with its conserved first and last residue.

V gene: TRBV13
CDR3 protein: CASSSTGPTGELFF

V gene: TRBV5-1
CDR3 protein: CASSLGLTSENTDTQYF

V gene: TRBV6-1
CDR3 protein: CASSEVDRETQYF

V gene: TRBV6-4
CDR3 protein: CASSAGLASYNEQFF

V gene: TRBV6-5
CDR3 protein: CASSYSGTGTYEQYF

V gene: TRBV28
CDR3 protein: CASSQIAGGPYEQYF

V gene: TRBV19
CDR3 protein: CASSMWPGAEAFF

V gene: TRBV18
CDR3 protein: CASSPPSFYEQYF

V gene: TRBV7-2
CDR3 protein: CASSLKGSYEQYF

V gene: TRBV9
CDR3 protein: CASSSRENNQPQHF

V gene: TRBV28
CDR3 protein: CASSSPRVSGNTIYF

V gene: TRBV10-2
CDR3 protein: CASGTREAHSYNEQFF

V gene: TRBV5-4
CDR3 protein: CASSLEGRGANNEQFF

V gene: TRBV2
CDR3 protein: CASRTPRGRAYNEQFF

V gene: TRBV12-3/TRBV12-4
CDR3 protein: CASSLGLAGELFF

V gene: TRBV5-4
CDR3 protein: CASSLAGLAGGRASTDTQYF

V gene: TRBV12-3/TRBV12-4
CDR3 protein: CASSLRAGETQYF

V gene: TRBV3-1/TRBV3-2
CDR3 protein: CASRAQLIQGSPLHF

V gene: TRBV11-2
CDR3 protein: CASSLAVMNTEAFF

V gene: TRBV18
CDR3 protein: CASSPPNKVVTNEKLFF

V gene: TRBV7-2
CDR3 protein: CASSLVLLAGGPGELFF

V gene: TRBV5-4
CDR3 protein: CASSPTSGTYNEQFF

V gene: TRBV7-8
CDR3 protein: CASSRDTEAFF

V gene: TRBV4-1
CDR3 protein: CASSPIGRGTEAFF

V gene: TRBV18
CDR3 protein: CASSPGTGAEAFF

V gene: TRBV25-1
CDR3 protein: CASSGLEGNTEAFF

V gene: TRBV28
CDR3 protein: CASSHPGLASVTDTQYF

V gene: TRBV5-1
CDR3 protein: CASSSGLAVNTDTQYF

V gene: TRBV3-1/TRBV3-2
CDR3 protein: CASSQSRDTQYF

V gene: TRBV5-4
CDR3 protein: CASSLQETQYF

V gene: TRBV5-1
CDR3 protein: CASKSQATNEKLFF

V gene: TRBV11-2
CDR3 protein: CASSLGGGAAGELFF

V gene: TRBV28
CDR3 protein: CASSLGFSDSITGELFF

V gene: TRBV7-6
CDR3 protein: CASSRQFSGNTIYF

V gene: TRBV7-9
CDR3 protein: CASSQVGQGIYEQYF

V gene: TRBV11-1
CDR3 protein: CASSSGNTEAFF

V gene: TRBV6-5
CDR3 protein: CASSLRGVNSNQPQHF

V gene: TRBV7-3
CDR3 protein: CASSYNERARYNEQFF

V gene: TRBV5-6
CDR3 protein: CASSLGLAVRNEQFF

V gene: TRBV6-4
CDR3 protein: CASSDSSGNAGELFF

V gene: TRBV6-5
CDR3 protein: CASLYGTGSGSPLHF

V gene: TRBV7-9
CDR3 protein: CASSPPGQGRNTIYF

V gene: TRBV9
CDR3 protein: CASSGGLGNTGELFF

V gene: TRBV7-2
CDR3 protein: CASSAYLQGGDGYTF

V gene: TRBV28
CDR3 protein: CASSSHPGALSPYTLKLFF

V gene: TRBV19
CDR3 protein: CASSAGQAGGYTF

V gene: TRBV4-2
CDR3 protein: CASSLAGTPGQGAKTQYF

V gene: TRBV5-4
CDR3 protein: CASSLYRGAYTGELFF

V gene: TRBV28
CDR3 protein: CASSRTGSQQYF

V gene: TRBV6-5
CDR3 protein: CASTADSNQPQHF

V gene: TRBV28
CDR3 protein: CASSWVASGRSYEQYF

V gene: TRBV19
CDR3 protein: CASRPGQGYNEQFF